This record looks at one T cell receptor beta chain sequence and its context. As yet, its antigen is unknown. Trimming shortened V by 6 bases and J by 3 bases, and 15 bases separated the two germline ends. Germline CDR1 reads SQVTM; CDR2 reads ANQGSEA. The CDR3 is made up of 13 amino acids. This record comes from a study of breast tumors, draining lymph nodes, adjacent tissues. TCRdb re-called the multiplex PCR reads with MiXCR, one entry per CDR3 protein. Of some 65,000 distinct CDR3 sequences listed, around 43% are singletons. General observations from the study: Compared with lymph nodes, tumors were less diverse; compared with nontumor tissue, more. Most tumor T cells seemingly derive from lymph node, then expand in tumor.

This sequence was found in a female donor with breast cancer. Some clones in this sample may be carry-over from other donors' samples. Sequencing was carried out using breast tumor tissue. This rearrangement joins TRBV29-1 to TRBJ2-7, with D possibly being TRBD1 (5 bases). CDR3 sequence reads: CSVHLTVSYEQYF. The CDR3 region has the DNA TGCAGCGTACACTTGACAGTTAGCTACGAGCAGTACTTC.